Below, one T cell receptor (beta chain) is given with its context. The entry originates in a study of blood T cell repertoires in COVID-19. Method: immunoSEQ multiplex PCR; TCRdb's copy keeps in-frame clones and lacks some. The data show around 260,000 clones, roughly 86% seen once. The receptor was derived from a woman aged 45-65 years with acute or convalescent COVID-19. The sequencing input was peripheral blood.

In DNA form, the CDR3 reads TGTGCCACCAGTGATTCCGGGAGGCTTCAAGAGACCCAGTACTTC. Encoded protein: CATSDSGRLQETQYF. This chain uses TRBV24-1 with TRBJ2-5, with 7 nucleotides matching TRBD2. Germline V gene lookup returns CDR1 KGHDR and CDR2 SFDVKD. The CDR3 is 15 residues long. The V gene end was trimmed by 2 bases and the J gene end by 2 bases; junction bases not matched to a gene: 4.